This T cell receptor beta chain was identified in a study of T cell responses to AZD1222 COVID-19 vaccine (dated by TCRdb to about 2021). Some background on the complete study: TCR sequencing was performed for about 240 trial participants, of whom about 200 were given two doses of AZD1222 and 26 were given two doses of MenACWY control vaccine. Trial participants were enrolled by age into 18-55, 56-69 and 70-plus year subgroups, with around 150, 28 and 57 TCR-sequenced participants respectively. Study-level results and caveats: Spike-specific TCR breadth and depth rose significantly after two AZD1222 doses compared with day 0 and with MenACWY recipients. Vaccine-associated CD4 TCRs spanned the whole spike protein, with dominant responses in regions 160-218 and 743-854. Conclusions about previously exposed vaccinees are limited because only six or seven AZD1222 recipients were SARS-CoV-2 seropositive at baseline. No day 14 peak-response samples were available, so repertoires were characterized only after the peak T cell response. The 56-69-year group was small, and its depth increase did not reach significance, likely because of low power. Epitopes outside the regions mutated in the B.1.351 and B.1.1.7 variants were reportedly recognized by nearly half of the unique spike-specific TCRs. Most participants were white British and females outnumbered males, and the authors suggested that clonal diversity may have been underestimated.

With respect to this clone: The antigen it binds to is not known. No much larger clone is present one base from it, and per-base qualities are unavailable.

The CDR3 regions of human TCRbeta chains were subjected to immunosequencing. The original methods were these. TCRs in the repertoires were compared against a reference library of SARS-CoV-2-specific TCRs that had been generated with the MIRA antigen-specificity platform. Breadth was defined as the fraction of unique TCRs that were SARS-CoV-2-associated, and depth was defined as the fraction of total T cells that were SARS-CoV-2-associated. Using the MIRA data, every spike-specific TCR was mapped to the spike region that the TCR reacted to and assigned to either a CD4 or a CD8 class. Log10-transformed breadth and depth values were compared by one-way ANOVA with Sidak's multiple comparisons tests. This is the immuneACCESS table as TCRdb keeps it, with only in-frame sequences that have V and J called. A part of the clones is gone; compared with another copy, unresolved V genes explain less than half, and the rest is unexplained. For V, J and clone size, that table is used; D and trimming come from the DNA. The sample includes around 150,000 clones, with about 91% observed a single time. About 3.2% of the sample is taken by the ten largest.

What this sample's time point label stands for: baseline before first vaccination. The treatment or condition label, read with the paper, signifies: meningococcal conjugate vaccine given as trial control. The vaccinee samples were drawn from two UK trials, COV001 and COV002, one of which was a single-blind randomized controlled phase 2/3 trial testing AZD1222 (ChAdOx1 nCoV-19) in healthy adults. For TCRbeta chain sequencing, PBMC samples were collected from trial participants at day 0 and at day 28 after the second dose. The CDR3 covers 17 residues, taking in both the cysteine and the phenylalanine. The retained sequence is limited to the CDR3, 51 bases, with the frame set at the first base. The germline V gene encodes CDR1 MNHNS and CDR2 SASEGT. Trimming takes 3 bases from V and 0 bases from J, and the germline ends sit 15 bases apart.

The chain is assembled from TRBV6-1 and TRBJ2-1, with the D segment identity uncertain. The input for sequencing was peripheral blood, taken on day 0 of MenACWY control vaccination. The sequence was collected from an adult in good health. The DNA sequence is as follows: TGTGCCAGCAGTGAGCTCCTCCTGCGCAGCTCCTACAATGAGCAGTTCTTC. This encodes CASSELLLRSSYNEQFF.